These 28 T cell receptor beta chains originate from one sample sequenced in a study of tumor-infiltrating lymphocytes in primary liver carcinoma. Total RNA and DNA came together from about 21-30 mg of bulk tissue without cell sorting. TCR beta cDNA came from about 0.55 ug total RNA, primed with a constant-region primer. Three-round nested multiplex PCR performed with slightly modified ARM-PCR produced the TCR beta libraries. PCR rounds one and two used TRBV1-TRBV30 forward primers with a C-beta reverse primer for 9 to 10 cycles each. TCRdb recomputed calls from the multiplex PCR reads with MiXCR, one row per CDR3 protein. The sample has around 80,000 distinct CDR3 sequences; roughly 69% are singletons. The specimen was tumor-adjacent normal liver tissue. These receptors all stem from a man in his forties with primary liver carcinoma and hepatitis B virus infection.

This clonotype has only one observation. Germline is not matched at one junction end, which may reflect a read error. V usage is TRBV6-5 and J usage is TRBJ2-3; 11 positions match TRBD1. Germline V gives CDR1 MNHEY, CDR2 SVGAGI. The CDR3 runs 14 residues. CDR3 residues: CTSKRTGGTDTQFF. The CDR3 region has the DNA TGTACCAGCAAAAGGACAGGGGGCACTGATACGCAGTTTTTT.

J is TRBJ2-7 and V is TRBV7-2; D remains unclear. V was shortened by 6 bases and J by 3 bases, with 18 bases between the two germline ends. The CDR3 is 15 amino acids. Germline lookup yields CDR1 SGHTA and CDR2 FQGNSA. CDR3 region: CASSNGPKLIYEQYF. The CDR3 DNA reads TGTGCCAGCAGTAACGGACCCAAACTGATCTACGAGCAGTACTTC.

Notes on this clonotype: In this CDR3 the conserved last residue, phenylalanine or tryptophan, is missing, so a read error is likely. The DNA for the CDR3 is TGTGCCAGCAGCTTTGGTGGCAAGGGCTACGAACAGTACTTG. Translating it yields CASSFGGKGYEQYL. The rearrangement links TRBV11-2 to TRBJ2-7; D uncertain. The CDR3 has 14 amino acids. Germline assignment: CDR1 SGHAT and CDR2 FQNNGV.

The chain uses TRBV18 and TRBJ2-6, with D unresolved. V was cut by 0 bases and J by 0 bases, with 3 bases left in between. The germline V gene has CDR1 KGHSH and CDR2 LQKENI. This CDR3 contains 15 residues. The CDR3 sequence is CASSPPPSGANVLTF. The CDR3 DNA reads as TGTGCCAGCTCACCACCGCCCTCTGGGGCCAACGTCCTGACTTTC.

V and J are TRBV21-1 and TRBJ2-7; no check of the table's D call, TRBD1, against the DNA was made. TRBV21-1 is assigned pseudogene status. This CDR3 has 17 residues. As DNA, the CDR3 is TGTGCCAGCAGCAAAGCAAGGGGGGGGACAGGGAGTTACGAGCAGTACTTC. It encodes CASSKARGGTGSYEQYF.

This chain connects TRBV11-2 to TRBJ1-2; weak D call: TRBD1 (6 bases). V shed 6 bases and J shed 4 bases, with 18 bases lying between them. CDR1 is SGHAT, CDR2 FQNNGV, per germline. This CDR3 is 15 amino acids long. The CDR3 loop is CASSWLRTARYGYTF. The DNA for the CDR3 is TGTGCCAGCAGTTGGTTAAGGACAGCACGCTATGGCTACACCTTC.

This clonotype was detected only a few times. A much larger clone lies a single base off, so this may be a read error. The CDR3 loop is CASSEAWDSNTGELLF. The CDR3 DNA follows: TGCGCCAGCAGTGAGGCGTGGGACAGCAACACCGGGGAGCTGCTTTTT. The chain uses TRBV10-1 and TRBJ2-2; 7 positions match TRBD1. The CDR3 is 16 amino acids. Germline CDR1 reads WNHNN; CDR2 reads SYGVQD (reference sequence).

About this clonotype itself: Compared with germline, one end of the junction differs, possibly owing to a read error. The chain carries TRBV6-1 and TRBJ1-6; unclear D gene. Germline V gene lookup returns CDR1 MNHNS and CDR2 SASEGT. This CDR3 comprises 14 residues. In nucleotides, the CDR3 is TGTGCCAGCATTGAATCTTATAGAGGGTCACCCCTCCACTTT. Its translation: CASIESYRGSPLHF.

This clonotype was seen a handful of times. One junction end disagrees with the germline gene, perhaps due to a read error. This chain connects TRBV14 to TRBJ2-7; D not resolved. The CDR3 is made up of 18 amino acids. The V gene's germline CDR1 is SGHDN and CDR2 FVKESK. CDR3 sequence: CVSSQEFVLGRADYEQYF. The DNA for the CDR3 is TGTGTCAGCAGCCAAGAGTTTGTTTTAGGTCGGGCGGACTACGAGCAGTACTTC.

About this clonotype itself: One base away lies a much larger clone, so this may be a sequencing read error. The chain uses TRBV6-1 and TRBJ1-1; D gene unclear. Germline values: CDR1 MNHNS, CDR2 SASEGT. This CDR3 is 13 amino acids long. The CDR3 DNA reads TGTACCAGCTCACGGGAGCGGGGCACTGAAGCTTTCTTT. As protein: CTSSRERGTEAFF.

Only a few counts were recorded for this clonotype. The chain is built from TRBV4-2 and TRBJ2-1; D uncertain. The length of the CDR3 is 14 residues. The V and J ends lost 9 bases and 8 bases respectively, with 20 bases between them. Germline V CDR1 and CDR2: LGHNA, YNFKEQ. For the CDR3, the DNA is TGTGCCAGTAGTCTATGGACGCTCTGGGATGAGCAGTTCTTC. Amino acid sequence: CASSLWTLWDEQFF.

This clonotype was detected a few times. CDR3 sequence (DNA): TGTGCCAGCAGCCCCGTCGCAGGGGGGAACACTGAAGCTTTCTTT. Translating it yields CASSPVAGGNTEAFF. The chain has TRBV12-3 or TRBV12-4 and TRBJ1-1, with 7 bases identical to TRBD1. Trimming took 6 bases from V and 1 from J; bases not matched to a gene: 8. There are 15 residues in the CDR3.

This clonotype was detected a few times. The rearrangement uses TRBV11-3 and TRBJ2-3, with a weak D call TRBD1 (6 bases). Germline CDR1 reads SGHNT; CDR2 reads YENEEA. This CDR3 spans 14 amino acids. V was pared by 3 bases and J by 2 bases, with 9 bases between. For the CDR3, the DNA is TGTGCCAGCAGCTTTTACAGGGTCACAGATACGCAGTATTTT. It specifies CASSFYRVTDTQYF.

This clonotype is a singleton in its sample. The junction departs from germline at one end; a sequencing error may be responsible. The chain combines TRBV5-4 with TRBJ2-3; a weak D match, TRBD1 (5 bases). Germline V gives CDR1 SGHNT, CDR2 YYREEE (reference sequence). The CDR3 loop spans 14 amino acids. As DNA, the CDR3 is TGTTCCAGCAGCTTGATGCAGGGTACCGATACGCAGTATTTC. It encodes CSSSLMQGTDTQYF.

A word on this clonotype: A junction end diverges from the germline sequence, so it may reflect a read error. The chain recombines TRBV25-1 with TRBJ2-1; D unresolved. The CDR3 length is 11 residues. Germline V gives CDR1 MGHDK, CDR2 SYGVNS. Here the CDR3 reads CTSSEEGEQFF. In DNA form, the CDR3 reads TGTACCAGCAGTGAGGAAGGTGAGCAGTTCTTC.

V is TRBV19 and J is TRBJ2-7; D remains ambiguous. The V end lost 0 bases, the J end lost 0 bases, and 3 bases lay between the germline ends. CDR1 and CDR2 from the germline V gene are LNHDA and SQIVND (reference sequence). This CDR3 has 13 amino acids. The CDR3 DNA sequence: TGTGCCAGTAGTATAGACAGCTCCTACGAGCAGTACTTC. Amino acid sequence: CASSIDSSYEQYF.

The genes are TRBV12-3 or TRBV12-4 and TRBJ1-1; 7 bases are a match to TRBD1. Trimming at V came to 8 bases and at J to 0 bases, leaving 9 bases not matched to a gene. The CDR3 spans 15 residues. The CDR3 region has the DNA TGTGCCAGCGGGAGGTCAGGGGGGATGAACACTGAAGCTTTCTTT. This encodes CASGRSGGMNTEAFF.

V and J are TRBV6-5 and TRBJ2-5, with D perhaps TRBD1 or TRBD2 (5 bases each). Germline CDR1 is MNHEY and CDR2 is SVGAGI. The V gene lost 6 bases and the J gene lost 5 bases, with 16 bases spanning the gap. The length of the CDR3 is 14 residues. The CDR3 loop is CASSYAGSKETQYF. As DNA, the CDR3 is TGTGCCAGCAGCTACGCAGGGAGCAAGGAGACCCAGTACTTC.

Comment on this clonotype: This could be a read error, since a much larger clone is one nucleotide away. This chain uses TRBV7-8 with TRBJ1-2, with D tentatively TRBD1 (5 bases). This CDR3 region has 13 residues. Germline V CDR1 and CDR2: SGHVS, FQNEAQ. The chain's CDR3 is CVSSPGGNYGYTF. The DNA for the CDR3 is TGTGTCAGCAGCCCGGGGGGAAACTATGGCTACACCTTC.

With regard to this clonotype: One end of the junction fails to match germline, which may point to a read error. V usage is TRBV10-3 and J usage is TRBJ1-1; D gene uncertain. The germline CDR1 and CDR2 sequences are ENHRY and SYGVKD. This CDR3 has 14 residues. The CDR3 is CAISEPEKHTDAFF. The CDR3 DNA follows: TGTGCCATCAGTGAGCCAGAGAAACACACTGATGCTTTCTTT.

To note about this clonotype: A junction boundary mismatches the germline segment, possibly from a read error. The chain is built from TRBV4-2 and TRBJ1-6, with TRBD1 identical over 7 bases. The CDR3 contains 17 residues. The germline gives CDR1 LGHNA, CDR2 YNFKEQ. The CDR3, as DNA: TGTGCTAGCAGCCAAGATATGACAGGGAGTCTCAATTCATCCCTCCACTTT. Its protein product is CASSQDMTGSLNSSLHF.

As for this clonotype: The junction does not match germline at one end; this may be a read error. The chain has TRBV12-3 or TRBV12-4 and TRBJ2-1; possible D gene TRBD2, 5 bases. CDR3 size: 16 residues. The CDR3 DNA is TGTGCGAGCAGTTCAGCGGAGATGGTCTTAGGCGATGAGCAGTTCTTC. This encodes CASSSAEMVLGDEQFF.

As for this clonotype: This may be a read error: a much more frequent sequence differs by one nucleotide. This chain joins TRBV11-2 and TRBJ2-1, with 14 bases that match TRBD2. CDR3 length: 17 amino acids. Germline V lookup: CDR1 SGHAT, CDR2 FQNNGV. CDR3 DNA: TGTGCCAACAGCTGGAGACTAGCGGGAGGGCCGGGGGATGAGCAGTTCTTC. Translating it yields CANSWRLAGGPGDEQFF.

Here the CDR3 reads CAWSTIRVRQFF. In nucleotides, the CDR3 is TGTGCCTGGAGTACAATCCGGGTGAGACAGTTCTTC. The chain couples TRBV30 to TRBJ2-1; unclear D gene. The CDR3 runs to 12 residues. Germline V gene data show CDR1 as GTSNPN and CDR2 as SVGIG (reference sequence). With 2 bases removed from V and 13 bases from J, the gap between germline ends came to 15 bases.

A word on this clonotype: The missing conserved phenylalanine or tryptophan at the end of this CDR3 makes a read error likely. The chain uses TRBV11-2 and TRBJ2-1; the D is unclear. Per the germline V gene, CDR1 is SGHAT and CDR2 is FQNNGV. Trimming removed 2 bases at V and 13 bases at J, with 18 bases between. This CDR3 is 14 amino acids long. This CDR3 reads CASSLYRLVSGQFI. The CDR3 DNA is TGTGCCAGCAGCTTATACCGGCTAGTTAGTGGTCAGTTCATC.

Notes on this clonotype: Germline and junction disagree at one end, which may indicate a read error. V usage is TRBV12-3 or TRBV12-4 and J usage is TRBJ1-2, with D unresolved. The CDR3 contains 13 residues. The CDR3 nucleotides read TGTGCCAGCAGTATTGCTGGCGGCTATGGCTACACGTTC. It yields the protein CASSIAGGYGYTF.

Turning to this clonotype: The germline gene is not matched at one end of the junction; a read error may be the cause. The genes are TRBV6-1 and TRBJ1-2, with TRBD1 as a possible D gene (5 bases). Germline CDR1 and CDR2: MNHNS and SASEGT. There are 13 residues in the CDR3. CDR3 DNA sequence: TGTGCAAGCAGTGAAGGCGAGGGGCTTGGCTACACCTTC. Amino acids: CASSEGEGLGYTF.

This clonotype was picked up many times. A junction boundary mismatches the germline segment, possibly from a read error. The chain uses TRBV4-1 and TRBJ2-7; TRBD2 aligns across 7 bases. Looked up from germline, CDR1 is MGHRA and CDR2 is YSYEKL. The CDR3 has 15 residues. The CDR3 DNA sequence: TGCGCCGGCAGCCAAGATACGGGAGGAGGGTTCGAGCAGTACTTC. Its protein product is CAGSQDTGGGFEQYF.